The 3 T cell receptor beta chains presented below share a single source sample, sequenced in a study of naive and memory T cell subsets. Points from the study as a whole: Possibly reflecting memory cells re-expressing CD45RA, a few larger clonotypes occurred in naive repertoires, especially CD8.

No antigen has been assigned to these receptors. The beta constant-region primer was an equimolar mix of two oligonucleotides covering TRBC1 and TRBC2. Ligated cDNA was amplified by four rounds of PCR with nested alpha and beta constant-region primers and SP2. TCRdb called the UMI-ligation and nested PCR reads again in MiXCR, with one record for every CDR3 protein. The table has 130,000 to 150,000 distinct CDR3 sequences, approximately 24% seen once. Material: naive CD4+ T cells from blood. These receptors were obtained from a human donor in good health.

This sequence joins TRBV5-1 and TRBJ2-5; tentatively, D is TRBD2 (5 bases). In germline, CDR1 is SGHRS, CDR2 YFSETQ. The V gene lost 6 bases and the J gene lost 0 bases, with 12 bases spanning the gap. This CDR3 is built from 14 residues. Written as DNA, the CDR3 is TGCGCCAGCACCTTTGGGAGCCACCAAGAGACCCAGTACTTC. This sequence encodes CASTFGSHQETQYF.

In its sample, this clonotype was seen many times. The chain recombines TRBV21-1 with TRBJ2-7. TRBV21-1 is termed a pseudogene. The CDR3 spans 9 residues. In nucleotides, the CDR3 is TGTGCCAACAACTACGAGCAGTACTTC. Translation: CANNYEQYF.

This clonotype was detected once. The rearrangement links TRBV15 to TRBJ1-3; D possibly corresponds to TRBD1 (5 bases). CDR3 size: 15 residues. Trimming cost V 5 bases and J 2 bases, with 13 bases left between them. Germline lookup yields CDR1 LNHNV and CDR2 YYDKDF (reference sequence). The CDR3 spells CATSFMQGPGNTIYF. The CDR3 nucleotides read TGTGCCACCAGCTTTATGCAGGGTCCTGGAAACACCATATATTTT.